This T cell receptor (beta chain) is from a study of blood T cell repertoires in COVID-19. Study context: Sites in the United States, Italy and Spain provided acute and convalescent COVID-19 samples. The analysed material was cDNA or gDNA that came from T cells, B-cell-depleted T cells, or PBMCs.

As for this clone: An end of the junction differs from the germline gene, which may be a read error.

Authors' processing steps: Amplification of reference gene primers provided the estimated nucleated cell counts. Profiled with immunoSEQ multiplex PCR; TCRdb holds only in-frame clones, not every one. V and J calls and clone size come straight from that table; D and trimming were deduced from the DNA. The sample includes 300,000 or so clones, more than 80% of them seen just once. The CDR3 totals 11 residues. The germline CDR1 and CDR2 sequences are SQVTM and ANQGSEA. The genes are TRBV29-1 and TRBJ1-1; tentatively, D is TRBD1 (5 bases). The source of this sequence is a woman in her 40s with acute or convalescent COVID-19. The sample consisted of peripheral blood. The CDR3 region is CSVLRGTETIF. The CDR3 DNA reads as TGCAGCGTCCTTCGAGGGACTGAAACCATCTTT.